A selection of T cell receptor beta chains follows, all from one sample in a study of control samples from healthy donors and cancer patients. The assay was immunoSEQ multiplex PCR, and TCRdb's table has in-frame clones only and misses some. There are some 76,000 clones in the sample; around 90% occur only once, and around 9.5% lies in the top ten. The specimen sequenced was PBMCs. The receptors were gathered from a woman aged 50 to 60 with colorectal cancer. Each CDR3 is given with its conserved first and last residue. The D gene is left open where the match is weak. Rows may omit the clone size; those that give it use once, few, many or a size class.

CDR3 DNA	CDR3 protein	D gene	clone size	V gene	J gene
TGTGCCAGCAGCTTAGGGGGGAACACCGGGGAGCTGTTTTTT	CASSLGGNTGELFF	NA	NA	TRBV11-3	TRBJ2-2
TGTGCCATCTGGGACCTCGATCCCACTGAAGCTTTCTTT	CAIWDLDPTEAFF	NA	NA	TRBV10-3	TRBJ1-1
TGTGCCAGCAGCCAAGAGTCCCAGGGGACGCCCGAGGCTTTCTTT	CASSQESQGTPEAFF	NA	NA	TRBV4-2	TRBJ1-1
TGTGCCAGCAGCCTCGGACAGGGAGGGTATAATTCACCCCTCCACTTT	CASSLGQGGYNSPLHF	TRBD1	NA	TRBV4-2	TRBJ1-6
TGTGCTAGTGGTTTGGTCCTAGGGACTTCAGATACGCAGTATTTT	CASGLVLGTSDTQYF	NA	NA	TRBV12-5	TRBJ2-3
TGTGCCAGCAGCCTCCCTCACGGGGACAGCATTTACACAGATACGCAGTATTTT	CASSLPHGDSIYTDTQYF	NA	NA	TRBV21-1	TRBJ2-3
TGTGCCAGCAGCTCTTCGGGGTCCCAGTACTTC	CASSSSGSQYF	NA	NA	TRBV9	TRBJ2-5
TGTGCCAGCAGTTACTCAGGGGTTAACTATGGCTACACCTTC	CASSYSGVNYGYTF	NA	once	TRBV6-5	TRBJ1-2
TGCGCCAGCAGCCAAGATCCCCAGTACCCCCTCCACTTT	CASSQDPQYPLHF	NA	NA	TRBV4-1	TRBJ1-6
TGTGCCAGCAGCCACGGGGGGGGCCGCGGTGAAGCTTTCTTT	CASSHGGGRGEAFF	NA	NA	TRBV3-1/TRBV3-2	TRBJ1-1
TGTGCCAGCAGCCTAGGTAGTACCGATACGCAGTATTTT	CASSLGSTDTQYF	NA	NA	TRBV9	TRBJ2-3
TGTGCCAGTAGTCAGCAGGGTTTGGGGGGCAATGAGCAGTTCTTC	CASSQQGLGGNEQFF	NA	NA	TRBV19	TRBJ2-1
TGTGCCAGCAGTTTAGGGGAGTACTCCGGCTACACCTTC	CASSLGEYSGYTF	NA	NA	TRBV28	TRBJ1-2
TGTGCCAGCAGTCGACAGGTTAGGCAAGAGACCCAGTACTTC	CASSRQVRQETQYF	NA	NA	TRBV6-2/TRBV6-3	TRBJ2-5
TGCGCCAGCAGTGAGGGACGGATCACAGATACGCAGTATTTT	CASSEGRITDTQYF	NA	NA	TRBV5-1	TRBJ2-3
TGCGCCAGCAGCGCGGCGGACAGCACAGATACGCAGTATTTT	CASSAADSTDTQYF	NA	NA	TRBV5-1	TRBJ2-3
TGTGCCAGCAAGCAGGGGCCCACTGAAGCTTTCTTT	CASKQGPTEAFF	NA	NA	TRBV6-5	TRBJ1-1
TGTGCCAGCAGCTTAGGGGGGCTCGCTGGGGCCAACGTCCTGACTTTC	CASSLGGLAGANVLTF	NA	NA	TRBV7-2	TRBJ2-6
TGCGCCAGCAGCAGGGACAGGCAATCATATTCCTACACCTTC	CASSRDRQSYSYTF	TRBD1	NA	TRBV5-1	TRBJ1-2
TGTGCCAGTAGCCCAGGGAGAGGGGGAGATACGCAGTATTTT	CASSPGRGGDTQYF	NA	NA	TRBV19	TRBJ2-3
TGTGCCTGGAGTGGACCGGGACAGGGGGCTTATCAGCCCCAGCATTTT	CAWSGPGQGAYQPQHF	TRBD1	NA	TRBV30	TRBJ1-5
TGTGCCAGCAGCTTGGACCCACCCTATGGCTACACCTTC	CASSLDPPYGYTF	NA	once	TRBV5-6	TRBJ1-2
TGCGCCAGCAGCTTGGATCCATCTCGTTTCTATGGCTACACCTTC	CASSLDPSRFYGYTF	NA	NA	TRBV5-1	TRBJ1-2